These T cell receptor beta chains were read from a single sample in a study of T cells in Graves' hyperthyroidism and ophthalmopathy. One entry per CDR3 protein, called by TCRdb with MiXCR from the multiplex PCR reads. This sample has approximately 410,000 distinct CDR3 sequences, with roughly 14% found just once. Sequencing used blood. The receptor set was obtained from a man aged 18 to 30 with Graves' ophthalmopathy. Both conserved end residues are part of each CDR3. A D gene is named only where the DNA matches it firmly. Some rows mark clone size as missing; the rest say once, few, many or name a class of expanded clone.

size	J	D	V	CDR3	DNA
few	TRBJ2-1	TRBD2	TRBV7-6	CASSLSSGGATFF	TGTGCCAGCAGCTTATCGTCCGGGGGGGCCACGTTCTTC
few	TRBJ1-1	TRBD1	TRBV19	CASRYGGDRGPSTEAFF	TGTGCCAGTAGATATGGAGGTGACAGGGGGCCGAGCACTGAAGCTTTCTTT
many	TRBJ2-1	TRBD2	TRBV4-1	CASSQQREYYNEQFF	TGCGCCAGCAGCCAGCAGCGGGAGTACTACAATGAGCAGTTCTTC
NA	TRBJ1-1	NA	TRBV24-1	CATSDPGSTEAFF	TGTGCCACCAGTGACCCGGGGAGCACTGAAGCTTTCTTT
few	TRBJ1-1	TRBD1	TRBV12-5	CASGIQGGISEAFF	TGTGCTAGTGGTATTCAGGGGGGTATCTCTGAAGCTTTCTTT
many	TRBJ2-4	TRBD1	TRBV5-1	CASSSTGIGKNIQYF	TGCGCCAGCAGCTCGACAGGGATAGGCAAAAACATTCAGTACTTC
many	TRBJ1-2	NA	TRBV11-2	CASRDEGRANYGYTF	TGTGCCAGCAGAGATGAGGGACGGGCTAACTATGGCTACACCTTC
NA	TRBJ2-3	TRBD1	TRBV5-1	CASSLNRGSTDTQYF	TGCGCCAGCAGCTTGAACAGGGGGTCCACAGATACGCAGTATTTT
NA	TRBJ2-6	TRBD2	TRBV5-1	CASSFLAGALSGANVLTF	TGCGCCAGCAGCTTTCTGGCGGGAGCCCTCTCTGGGGCCAACGTCCTGACTTTC
NA	TRBJ2-1	TRBD1	TRBV19	CASSTGTGGDYEQFF	TGTGCCAGTAGTACCGGGACAGGGGGAGACTATGAGCAGTTCTTC
many	TRBJ2-6	TRBD1	TRBV2	CARGQAGGANVLTF	TGTGCCAGGGGACAGGCTGGCGGGGCCAACGTCCTGACTTTC
many	TRBJ2-5	NA	TRBV12-3/TRBV12-4	CASSRDSGRRTQYF	TGTGCCAGCAGCCGAGACTCAGGGCGGCGCACCCAGTACTTC
many	TRBJ2-3	TRBD2	TRBV7-2	CASSLGLRGGSQYF	TGTGCCAGCAGCTTAGGCTTGCGGGGGGGCTCGCAGTATTTT
many	TRBJ2-2	NA	TRBV20-1	CSAVGLARTGELFF	TGCAGTGCCGTAGGGCTAGCTCGCACCGGGGAGCTGTTTTTT
many	TRBJ1-2	NA	TRBV20-1	CSAWDDGASYGYTF	TGCAGTGCCTGGGACGACGGGGCCTCCTATGGCTACACCTTC
many	TRBJ2-1	NA	TRBV11-2	CASSLVPDSYNEQFF	TGTGCCAGCAGCCTCGTCCCGGACTCCTACAATGAGCAGTTCTTC
NA	TRBJ2-5	TRBD2	TRBV3-1	CASTAPGRGGAETQYF	TGTGCCAGCACCGCACCTGGCCGCGGGGGGGCAGAGACCCAGTACTTC
many	TRBJ1-2	NA	TRBV6-1	CASSYRGQYGYTF	TGTGCCAGCAGTTATCGGGGCCAGTATGGCTACACCTTC
NA	TRBJ2-1	TRBD2	TRBV6-2/TRBV6-3	CASSYYTSGTNEQFF	TGTGCCAGCAGTTACTATACTAGCGGGACGAATGAGCAGTTCTTC
many	TRBJ1-1	NA	TRBV18	CASSRGREAAEAFF	TGTGCCAGCTCTCGGGGAAGAGAAGCGGCCGAAGCTTTCTTT
many	TRBJ2-7	TRBD2	TRBV20-1	CSAREAGSYEQYF	TGCAGTGCTAGAGAAGCGGGGAGCTACGAGCAGTACTTC
few	TRBJ2-3	NA	TRBV10-3	CAISPPVANTSDTQYF	TGTGCCATCAGCCCTCCCGTAGCTAATACTTCAGATACGCAGTATTTT